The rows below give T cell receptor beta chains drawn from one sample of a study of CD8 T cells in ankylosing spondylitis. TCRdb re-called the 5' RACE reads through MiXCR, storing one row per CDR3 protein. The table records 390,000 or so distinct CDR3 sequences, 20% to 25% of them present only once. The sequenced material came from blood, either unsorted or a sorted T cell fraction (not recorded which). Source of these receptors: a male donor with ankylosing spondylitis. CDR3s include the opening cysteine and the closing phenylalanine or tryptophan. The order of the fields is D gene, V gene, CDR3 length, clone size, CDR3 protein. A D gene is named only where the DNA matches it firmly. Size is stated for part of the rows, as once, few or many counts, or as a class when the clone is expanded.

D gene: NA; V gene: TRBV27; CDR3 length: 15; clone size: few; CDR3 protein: CASSYNREYYNEQFF
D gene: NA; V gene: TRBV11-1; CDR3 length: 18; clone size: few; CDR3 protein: CASSSTRTGGVPHNEQFF
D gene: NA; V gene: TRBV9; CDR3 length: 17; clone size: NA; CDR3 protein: CASSGLVGAEKGNEQFF
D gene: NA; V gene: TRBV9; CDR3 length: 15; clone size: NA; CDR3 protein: CASSKALGTYNVQYF
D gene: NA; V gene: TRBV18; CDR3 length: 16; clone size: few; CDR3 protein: CASSPLRSRGYNEQFF
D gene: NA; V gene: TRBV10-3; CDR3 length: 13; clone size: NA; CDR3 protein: CAIGSGGNYEQYF
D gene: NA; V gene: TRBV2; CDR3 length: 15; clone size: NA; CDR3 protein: CASSGGRSDNSPLHF
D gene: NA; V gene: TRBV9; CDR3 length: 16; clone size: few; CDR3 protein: CASSVVSGFNYNEQFF
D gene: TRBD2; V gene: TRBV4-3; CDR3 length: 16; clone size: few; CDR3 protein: CASSQRAGLANNEQFF
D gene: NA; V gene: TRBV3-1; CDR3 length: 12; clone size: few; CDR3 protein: CASSQDRGGYTF
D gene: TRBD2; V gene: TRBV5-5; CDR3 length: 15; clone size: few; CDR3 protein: CASSWSGSGYNEQFF
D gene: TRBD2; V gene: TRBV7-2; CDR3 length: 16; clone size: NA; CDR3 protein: CASSPHRAGGGNEQFF
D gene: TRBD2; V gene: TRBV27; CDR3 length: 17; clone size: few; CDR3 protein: CASSYSTGLAGYNEQFF
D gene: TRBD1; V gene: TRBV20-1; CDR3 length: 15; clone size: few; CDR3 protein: CSARRQGLAKNIQYF
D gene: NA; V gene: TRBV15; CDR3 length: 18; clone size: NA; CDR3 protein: CATSQGRVKGLSNEKLFF
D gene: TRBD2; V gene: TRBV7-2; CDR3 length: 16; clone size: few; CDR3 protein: CASSLALAGVTDTQYF
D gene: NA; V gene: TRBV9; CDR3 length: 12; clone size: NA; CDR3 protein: CASSRSGAEQYF
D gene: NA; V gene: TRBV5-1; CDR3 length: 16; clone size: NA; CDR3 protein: CASSLVGDPDTGELFF
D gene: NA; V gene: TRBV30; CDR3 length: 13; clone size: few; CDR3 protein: CAWRQGGTDTQYF
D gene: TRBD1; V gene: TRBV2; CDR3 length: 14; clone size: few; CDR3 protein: CASRADRGVGELFF
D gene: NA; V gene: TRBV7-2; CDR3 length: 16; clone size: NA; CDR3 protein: CASSPRPESSYNEQFF
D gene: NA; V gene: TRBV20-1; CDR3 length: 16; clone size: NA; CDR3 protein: CSARDARTGLRGEQYF
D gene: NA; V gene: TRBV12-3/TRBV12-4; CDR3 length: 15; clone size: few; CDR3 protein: CASTLSWLTNNEQFF
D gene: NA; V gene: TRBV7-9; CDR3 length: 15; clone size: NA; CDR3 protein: CASSLGPGLSYEQYF
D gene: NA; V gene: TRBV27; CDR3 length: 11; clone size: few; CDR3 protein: CASLSVEKLFF
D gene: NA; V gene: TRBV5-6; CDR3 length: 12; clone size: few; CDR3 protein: CASSSISFKQYF
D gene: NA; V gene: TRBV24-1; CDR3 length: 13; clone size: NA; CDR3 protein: CATGTSSTDTQYF
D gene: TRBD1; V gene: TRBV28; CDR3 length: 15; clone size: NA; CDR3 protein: CASSFPGQLYNEQFF
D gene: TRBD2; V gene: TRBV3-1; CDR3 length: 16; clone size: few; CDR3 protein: CASSQGSSGPSYEQYF
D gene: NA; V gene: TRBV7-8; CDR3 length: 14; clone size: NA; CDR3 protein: CASRLAGTTGELFF
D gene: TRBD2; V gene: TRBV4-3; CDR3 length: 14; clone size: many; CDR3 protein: CASSHSGLGYEQFF
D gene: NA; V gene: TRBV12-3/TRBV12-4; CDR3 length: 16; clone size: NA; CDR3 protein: CASSSSRAGKNQPQHF
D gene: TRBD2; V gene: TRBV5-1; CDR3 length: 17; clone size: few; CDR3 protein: CASSLGPSGSSYNEQFF
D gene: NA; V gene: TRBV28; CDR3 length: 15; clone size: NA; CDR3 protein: CASSLGSRRTYEQYF
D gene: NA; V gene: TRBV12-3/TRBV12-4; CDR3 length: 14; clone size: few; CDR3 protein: CASSLTGKGQPQHF
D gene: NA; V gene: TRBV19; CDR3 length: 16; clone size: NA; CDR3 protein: CASSGWRGLSYNEQFF
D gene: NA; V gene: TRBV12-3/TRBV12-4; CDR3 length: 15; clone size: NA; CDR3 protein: CASSSGPPEIHEQYF
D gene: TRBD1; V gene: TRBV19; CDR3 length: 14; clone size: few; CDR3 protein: CASITGQGRGGYTF
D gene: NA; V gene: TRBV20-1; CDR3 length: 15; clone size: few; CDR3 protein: CSAEHRGAPPETQYF
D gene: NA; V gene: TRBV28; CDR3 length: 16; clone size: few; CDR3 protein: CASSQLTGWRVETQYF
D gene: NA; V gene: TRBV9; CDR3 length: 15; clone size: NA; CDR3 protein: CASSLMAGHTDTQYF
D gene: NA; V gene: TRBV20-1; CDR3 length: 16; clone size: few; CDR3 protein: CSAWTGDVGGGQPQHF
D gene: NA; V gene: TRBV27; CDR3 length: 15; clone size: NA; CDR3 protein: CASSRDTRNTGELFF
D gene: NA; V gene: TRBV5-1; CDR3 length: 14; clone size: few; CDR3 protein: CASTLGPSTYEQYF
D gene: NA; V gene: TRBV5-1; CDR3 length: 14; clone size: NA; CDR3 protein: CASSWRGTEGEAFF
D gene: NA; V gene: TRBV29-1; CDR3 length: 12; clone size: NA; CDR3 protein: CSVTTSLDEQFF
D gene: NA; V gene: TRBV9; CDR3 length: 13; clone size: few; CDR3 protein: CASSVGWLYGYTF
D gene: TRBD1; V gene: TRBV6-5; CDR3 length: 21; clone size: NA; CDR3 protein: CASSYFYRPRTGTERTGELFF
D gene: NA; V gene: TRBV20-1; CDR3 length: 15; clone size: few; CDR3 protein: CSARHGLHSTDTQYF
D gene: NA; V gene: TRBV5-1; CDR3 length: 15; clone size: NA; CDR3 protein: CASSLRGPPEETQYF
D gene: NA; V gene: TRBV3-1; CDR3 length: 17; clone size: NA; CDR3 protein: CASSQDLPRGAGNTIYF
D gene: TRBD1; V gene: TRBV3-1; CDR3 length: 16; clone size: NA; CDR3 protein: CASSPLGQGADYGYTF
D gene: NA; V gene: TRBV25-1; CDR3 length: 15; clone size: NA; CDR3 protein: CASSEYRENTGELFF
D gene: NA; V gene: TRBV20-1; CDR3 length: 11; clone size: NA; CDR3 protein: CSARGVYGYTF
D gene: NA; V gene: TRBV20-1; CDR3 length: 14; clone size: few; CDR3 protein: CSAREGGAGNTIYF
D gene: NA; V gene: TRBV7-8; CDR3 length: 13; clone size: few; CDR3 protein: CASTSRDTYEQYF
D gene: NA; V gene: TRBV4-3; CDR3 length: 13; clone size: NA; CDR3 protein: CASRAAGAETQYF